This TCR beta chain came from a study of shared clonotypes between healthy human individuals. Per the germline V gene, CDR1 is GTSNPN and CDR2 is SVGIG (reference sequence). The CDR3 has 14 amino acids. V dropped 7 bases and J dropped 2 bases, with 14 bases sitting between them. Repertoires were generated with immunoSEQ multiplex PCR, while TCRdb's copy carries only in-frame clones and drops some. This sample has around 1.9 million clones, with 90% to 95% found just once. Naivety among CD8 cells was defined by CD45RO negativity and positive CCR7 selection, thereby excluding terminally differentiated effector memory CD45RA+ cells.

The specimen sequenced was naive CD8+ T cells from PBMCs. This chain joins TRBV30 and TRBJ2-2, with a weak D call TRBD2 (6 bases). The sequence was collected from a young man in good health. Some clones in this sample may be carry-over from other donors' samples. The CDR3 sequence: CASRGNFNTGELFF. The DNA of the CDR3 is TGTGCCTCCCGCGGGAATTTTAACACCGGGGAGCTGTTTTTT.